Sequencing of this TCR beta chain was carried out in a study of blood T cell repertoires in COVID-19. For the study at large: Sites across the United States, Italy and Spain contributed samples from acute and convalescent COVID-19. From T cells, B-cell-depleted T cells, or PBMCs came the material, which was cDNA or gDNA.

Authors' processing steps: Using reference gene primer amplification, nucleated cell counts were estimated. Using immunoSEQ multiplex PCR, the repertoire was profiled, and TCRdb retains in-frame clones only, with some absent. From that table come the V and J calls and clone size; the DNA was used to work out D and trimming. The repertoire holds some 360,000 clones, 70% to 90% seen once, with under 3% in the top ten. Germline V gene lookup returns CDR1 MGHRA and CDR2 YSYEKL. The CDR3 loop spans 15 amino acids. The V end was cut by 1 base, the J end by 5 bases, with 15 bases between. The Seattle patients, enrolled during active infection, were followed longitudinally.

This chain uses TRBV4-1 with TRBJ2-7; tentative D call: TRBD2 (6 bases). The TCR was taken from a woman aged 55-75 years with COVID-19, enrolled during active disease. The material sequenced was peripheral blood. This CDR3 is CASSQVGDSLHEQYF. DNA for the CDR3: TGCGCCAGCAGCCAAGTGGGGGACTCCCTCCACGAGCAGTACTTC.